What follows describes a single TCR beta chain. The antigen is undetermined. The sample comes from a study of CD8 T cells in ankylosing spondylitis. Study observations and caveats: A TCR beta motif made of 7 to 9 highly homologous variants seemed typical of ankylosing spondylitis blood. Disease-linked clones were found to be CD8+ and relatively rare in peripheral blood. Reportedly, matched ankylosing spondylitis synovial fluid was significantly enriched for disease-linked clones. In synovial fluid and blood from reactive arthritis, some motif variants were previously reported.

CDR1 is MNHEY and CDR2 is SMNVEV in the germline V gene (reference sequence). This CDR3 region has 17 residues. V lost 6 bases to trimming and J lost 5 bases, with 23 bases between them. In making TCR beta libraries, quantitative 5'-RACE with molecular barcodes was used. TCRdb reprocessed the 5' RACE reads with MiXCR, giving one entry per CDR3 protein. Here the sample spans hundreds of thousands of distinct CDR3 sequences, 25% to 30% being singletons. This sequence originates from a male donor with ankylosing spondylitis. The sequencing input was blood, either unsorted or a sorted T cell fraction (not recorded which). J is TRBJ2-1 and V is TRBV27; the D call may be TRBD1 or TRBD2 (5 bases each). The CDR3 reads CASSRKGQGSGNNEQFF. DNA of the CDR3: TGTGCCAGCAGCCGAAAGGGGCAGGGCTCGGGAAACAATGAGCAGTTCTTC.